Described below is a single T cell receptor beta chain sequence and its context. What it recognizes is unknown. Trimming removed 4 bases from V and 3 bases from J; junction bases left unmatched: 16. This CDR3 contains 18 residues. CDR1 is SGHAT, CDR2 FQNNGV, per germline. Every PCR was spiked with synthetic TCR analog templates. Only in-frame clones appear in the TCRdb table, and some are missing; sequencing was by immunoSEQ multiplex PCR. In the table there are 55,000 or so clones, around 82% of which are singletons. This record comes from a study of PD-L1 blockade in urothelial cancer. Overall study context: A median blood sample held roughly 150,000 T cells and tens of thousands of unique TCRs.

Points from the study as a whole: Expansion of tumor-associated blood clones at 3 weeks was greater in durable-benefit patients.

Every patient provided from 1 to 8 samples, collected pretreatment and on-treatment. The sample was PBMCs, taken around atezolizumab (anti-PD-L1) treatment. This chain connects TRBV11-2 to TRBJ2-7, with 9 positions matching TRBD1. This sequence originates from a man in his forties or fifties with urothelial cancer. CDR3 nucleotide sequence: TGTGCCAGCAGCTCCCTCTCCACAAGGACAGGGGAAGGCTACGAGCAGTACTTC. It codes for CASSSLSTRTGEGYEQYF.